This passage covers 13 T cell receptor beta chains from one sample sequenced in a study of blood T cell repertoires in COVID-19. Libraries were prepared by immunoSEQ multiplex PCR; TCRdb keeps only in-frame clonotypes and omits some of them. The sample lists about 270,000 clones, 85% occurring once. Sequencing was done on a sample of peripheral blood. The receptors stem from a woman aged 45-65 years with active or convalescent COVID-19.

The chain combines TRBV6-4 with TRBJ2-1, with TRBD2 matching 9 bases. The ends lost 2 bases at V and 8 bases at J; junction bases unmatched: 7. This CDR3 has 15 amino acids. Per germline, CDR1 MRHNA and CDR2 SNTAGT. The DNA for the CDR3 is TGTGCCAGCAGTGACGGTCCTAGCGGGACGTATGAGCAGTTCTTC. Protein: CASSDGPSGTYEQFF.

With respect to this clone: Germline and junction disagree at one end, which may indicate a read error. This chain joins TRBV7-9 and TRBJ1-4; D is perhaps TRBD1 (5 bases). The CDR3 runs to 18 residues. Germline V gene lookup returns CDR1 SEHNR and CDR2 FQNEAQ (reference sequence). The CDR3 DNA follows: TGTGCCAGCAGCGGTTTGAACTGGCGATGGGGCGGTAATCAAAAACTGTTTTTT. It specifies CASSGLNWRWGGNQKLFF.

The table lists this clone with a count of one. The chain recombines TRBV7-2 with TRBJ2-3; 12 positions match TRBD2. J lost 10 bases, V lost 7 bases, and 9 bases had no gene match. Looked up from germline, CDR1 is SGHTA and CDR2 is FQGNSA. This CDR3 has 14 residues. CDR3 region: CASTRLAGDVPQYF. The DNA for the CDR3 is TGTGCCAGCACCCGACTAGCGGGAGATGTTCCGCAGTATTTT. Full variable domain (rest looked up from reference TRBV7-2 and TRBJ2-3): GAGVSQSPSNKVTEKGKDVELRCDPISGHTALYWYRQSLGQGLEFLIYFQGNSAPDKSGLPSDRFSAERTGGSVSTLTIQRTQQEDSAVYLCASTRLAGDVPQYFGPGTRLTVL.

CDR3 protein: CASRQNGQGLKTQYF. CDR3 sequence (DNA): TGTGCCAGCAGGCAAAACGGACAGGGTTTAAAGACCCAGTACTTC. The J gene is TRBJ2-5, the V gene TRBV5-8, with TRBD1 matching over 8 bases. CDR1 is SGHTS, CDR2 YDEGEE, per germline. The J segment lost 6 bases and the V segment lost 5 bases, leaving 12 bases of the junction unmatched. CDR3 size: 15 residues.

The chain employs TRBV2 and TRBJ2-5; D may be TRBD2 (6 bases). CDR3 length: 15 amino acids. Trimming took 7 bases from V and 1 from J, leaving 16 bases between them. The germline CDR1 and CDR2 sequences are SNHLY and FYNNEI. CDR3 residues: CASKRDRGGQETQYF. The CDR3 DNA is TGTGCCAGCAAAAGGGACCGGGGAGGCCAAGAGACCCAGTACTTC.

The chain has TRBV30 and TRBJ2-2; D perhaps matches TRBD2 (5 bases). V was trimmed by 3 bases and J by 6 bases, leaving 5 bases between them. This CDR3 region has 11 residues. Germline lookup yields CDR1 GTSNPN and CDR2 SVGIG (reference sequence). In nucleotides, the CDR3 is TGTGCCTGGAGGGAGGCCGGGGAGCTGTTTTTT. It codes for CAWREAGELFF.

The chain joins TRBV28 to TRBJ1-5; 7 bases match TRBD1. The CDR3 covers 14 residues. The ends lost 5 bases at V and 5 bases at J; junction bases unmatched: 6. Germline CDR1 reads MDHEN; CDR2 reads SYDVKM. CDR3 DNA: TGTGCCAGCAGTCCGGACAGGCCCGATCAGCCCCAGCATTTT. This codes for CASSPDRPDQPQHF.

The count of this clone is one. CDR3 protein: CASSISGVLDYGYTF. As DNA, the CDR3 is TGTGCCAGCAGTATCTCGGGGGTGTTGGACTATGGCTACACCTTC. The chain joins TRBV28 to TRBJ1-2; D may be TRBD1 (5 bases). The CDR3 extends over 15 amino acids. CDR1 is MDHEN, CDR2 SYDVKM, per germline. The V end lost 5 bases, the J end lost 3 bases, and 16 bases lay between the germline ends.

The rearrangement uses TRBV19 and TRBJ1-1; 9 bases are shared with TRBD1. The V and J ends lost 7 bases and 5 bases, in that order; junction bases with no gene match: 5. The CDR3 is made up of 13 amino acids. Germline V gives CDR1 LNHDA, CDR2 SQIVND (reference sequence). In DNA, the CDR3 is TGTGCCAGTACCTCGACAGGGGGGACTGAAGCTTTCTTT. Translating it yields CASTSTGGTEAFF.

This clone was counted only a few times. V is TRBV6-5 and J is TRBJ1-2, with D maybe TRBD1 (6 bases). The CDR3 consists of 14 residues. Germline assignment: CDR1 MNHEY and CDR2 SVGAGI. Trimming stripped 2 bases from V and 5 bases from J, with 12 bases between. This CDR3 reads CASSYRGGPYGYTF. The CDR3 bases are TGTGCCAGCAGTTACAGGGGGGGACCTTATGGCTACACCTTC.

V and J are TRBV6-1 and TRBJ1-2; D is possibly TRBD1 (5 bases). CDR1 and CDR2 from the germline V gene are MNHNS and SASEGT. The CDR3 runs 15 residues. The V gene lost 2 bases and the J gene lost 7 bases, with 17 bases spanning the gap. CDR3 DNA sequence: TGTGCCAGCAGTGAACCCCTGGGAGGGAGGGGTGGCTACACCTTC. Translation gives CASSEPLGGRGGYTF.

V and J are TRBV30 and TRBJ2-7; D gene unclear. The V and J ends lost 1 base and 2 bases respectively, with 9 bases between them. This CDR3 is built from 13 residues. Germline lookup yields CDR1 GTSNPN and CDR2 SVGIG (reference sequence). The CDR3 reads CAWSAGVPYEQYF. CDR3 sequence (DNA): TGTGCCTGGAGTGCTGGAGTCCCCTACGAGCAGTACTTC.

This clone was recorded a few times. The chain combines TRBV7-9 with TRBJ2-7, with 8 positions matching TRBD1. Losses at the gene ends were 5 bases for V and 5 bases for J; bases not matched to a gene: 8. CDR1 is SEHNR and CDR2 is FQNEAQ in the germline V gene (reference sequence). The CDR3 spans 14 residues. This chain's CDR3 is CASSPYGTGHEQYF. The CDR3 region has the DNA TGTGCCAGCAGCCCCTACGGGACAGGCCACGAGCAGTACTTC.